Listed below are T cell receptor beta chains from one sample, sequenced in a study of T cells in Graves' hyperthyroidism and ophthalmopathy. TCRdb reprocessed the multiplex PCR reads with MiXCR, giving one entry per CDR3 protein. The table lists more than 300,000 distinct CDR3 sequences, 17% of them singletons. Sequencing used blood. The origin of the receptors is a young woman with Graves' hyperthyroidism that later progressed to Graves' ophthalmopathy. Both conserved end residues are part of each CDR3. D genes are given only for firm matches. Size values are once, few and many counts, or a class for expanded clones, and some rows have none.

j_gene	v_gene	abundance	d_gene	CDR3aa	CDR3nt
TRBJ2-1	TRBV30	few	.	CAWIRGLSNEQFF	TGTGCCTGGATACGGGGGCTAAGTAATGAGCAGTTCTTC
TRBJ1-4	TRBV11-2	many	TRBD1	CASSFAPGQGDEKLFF	TGTGCCAGCAGCTTTGCCCCCGGACAGGGGGATGAAAAACTGTTTTTT
TRBJ1-4	TRBV6-2/TRBV6-3	.	TRBD1	CASSIRTGANEKLFF	TGTGCCAGCAGTATCAGGACAGGCGCGAATGAAAAACTGTTTTTT
TRBJ1-2	TRBV20-1	many	.	CSARWPSNYGYTF	TGCAGTGCTAGATGGCCGAGTAACTATGGCTACACCTTC
TRBJ2-1	TRBV24-1	many	TRBD1	CATSVHGTGLYNEQFF	TGTGCCACCAGTGTCCATGGGACAGGACTTTACAATGAGCAGTTCTTC
TRBJ2-2	TRBV5-1	once	.	CASSQGTSNTGELFF	TGCGCCAGCAGCCAAGGGACAAGTAACACCGGGGAGCTGTTTTTT
TRBJ2-7	TRBV20-1	few	TRBD1	CSAKDRVFNYEQYF	TGCAGTGCTAAGGACAGGGTTTTTAATTACGAGCAGTACTTC
TRBJ1-2	TRBV6-1	many	.	CASTVDIGADGYTF	TGTGCCAGCACCGTGGATATAGGGGCCGATGGCTACACCTTC
TRBJ1-5	TRBV4-1	.	.	CASSQVTGRTNQPQHF	TGCGCCAGCAGCCAAGTTACAGGGAGAACTAATCAGCCCCAGCATTTT
TRBJ1-2	TRBV20-1	many	.	CSARRPEDYGYTF	TGCAGTGCTAGAAGGCCAGAGGACTATGGCTACACCTTC
TRBJ2-3	TRBV7-9	.	.	CASSSLPGDAGTDTQYF	TGTGCCAGCAGCTCCCTTCCTGGGGACGCCGGAACAGATACGCAGTATTTT
TRBJ2-1	TRBV20-1	.	.	CSARGGRSSYNEQFF	TGCAGTGCTAGAGGGGGGAGGAGCTCCTACAATGAGCAGTTCTTC
TRBJ2-7	TRBV11-2	many	TRBD1	CASSLGPRDRFHEQYF	TGTGCCAGCAGCTTAGGGCCTCGGGACAGGTTCCACGAGCAGTACTTC
TRBJ2-3	TRBV20-1	.	.	CSARGGEVRADTQYF	TGCAGTGCTAGGGGGGGAGAGGTTCGGGCAGATACGCAGTATTTT
TRBJ2-1	TRBV6-1	.	TRBD1	CASKDRANEQFF	TGTGCCAGCAAGGACAGGGCCAATGAGCAGTTCTTC
TRBJ1-1	TRBV5-1	many	.	CASSLDPGLITEAFF	TGCGCCAGCAGCTTGGATCCAGGCTTGATCACTGAAGCTTTCTTT
TRBJ1-5	TRBV2	many	.	CASSAEGLGNQPQHF	TGTGCCAGCAGTGCGGAAGGGTTGGGCAATCAGCCCCAGCATTTT
TRBJ2-2	TRBV3-1	few	.	CASSQLLEGASGELFF	TGTGCCAGCAGCCAACTCCTGGAGGGGGCCTCCGGGGAGCTGTTTTTT
TRBJ1-5	TRBV5-5	few	.	CASSLTTGSRRNQPQHF	TGTGCCAGCAGCTTAACTACAGGGTCTCGACGCAATCAGCCCCAGCATTTT
TRBJ2-1	TRBV11-1	many	.	CASSLFSSNEQFF	TGTGCCAGCAGCTTATTCAGTAGCAATGAGCAGTTCTTC
TRBJ2-2	TRBV28	many	.	CASSERTGELFF	TGTGCCAGCAGCGAGCGGACCGGGGAGCTGTTTTTT
TRBJ1-6	TRBV28	many	TRBD1	CASSFITPGTGLSPLHF	TGTGCCAGCAGTTTCATTACTCCCGGGACAGGGCTTTCACCCCTCCACTTT
TRBJ2-2	TRBV18	many	.	CASSPRTITGELFF	TGTGCCAGCTCACCACGGACGATTACCGGGGAGCTGTTTTTT
TRBJ2-4	TRBV28	many	.	CASSPGGAMRAKNIQYF	TGTGCCAGCAGTCCTGGGGGCGCCATGAGGGCCAAAAACATTCAGTACTTC
TRBJ1-2	TRBV15	.	TRBD1	CATSIRGGNYGYTF	TGTGCCACCAGCATAAGAGGGGGCAACTATGGCTACACCTTC
TRBJ1-1	TRBV29-1	many	TRBD1	CSAGQAEAFF	TGCAGCGCCGGACAGGCTGAAGCTTTCTTT
TRBJ2-7	TRBV10-1	many	TRBD1	CANPDRSYEQYF	TGCGCCAACCCGGACAGGTCTTACGAGCAGTACTTC
TRBJ2-3	TRBV20-1	.	TRBD2	CSASLREKTGDTQYF	TGCAGTGCTTCCCTGCGGGAGAAGACGGGAGATACGCAGTATTTT
TRBJ2-1	TRBV27	many	.	CASSPIGPSGLGYNEQFF	TGTGCCAGCAGTCCTATTGGTCCCTCGGGACTGGGCTACAATGAGCAGTTCTTC
TRBJ2-1	TRBV2	many	TRBD2	CASEISGGLLSYNEQFF	TGTGCCAGCGAAATCAGCGGGGGCCTTCTCTCCTACAATGAGCAGTTCTTC
TRBJ1-4	TRBV19	.	.	CASSILLIGQYEKLFF	TGTGCCAGTAGTATTCTCCTGATCGGACAATACGAAAAACTGTTTTTT
TRBJ2-1	TRBV29-1	few	.	CSVEPEHYENEQFF	TGCAGCGTTGAACCAGAACATTATGAGAATGAGCAGTTCTTC
TRBJ2-7	TRBV28	few	TRBD1	CASYPDRGVISYEQYF	TGTGCCAGTTATCCTGACAGGGGCGTGATTTCCTACGAGCAGTACTTC
TRBJ1-4	TRBV5-8	many	TRBD1	CASSPRTGKGEKLFF	TGTGCCAGCAGCCCTCGGACAGGGAAGGGGGAAAAACTGTTTTTT
TRBJ1-1	TRBV10-3	.	.	CAVSDQYGNTEAFF	TGTGCCGTCAGTGATCAGTACGGGAACACTGAAGCTTTCTTT
TRBJ2-1	TRBV7-7	once	.	CASSLANTGDEQFF	TGTGCTAGCAGCTTAGCCAACACCGGGGATGAGCAGTTCTTC
TRBJ2-4	TRBV7-2	many	TRBD2	CASSLIGTSGRNIQYF	TGTGCCAGCAGCTTAATCGGGACTAGCGGTAGAAACATTCAGTACTTC
TRBJ2-3	TRBV6-1	few	TRBD2	CASIQGGLAGTDTQYF	TGTGCCAGCATCCAAGGGGGACTAGCGGGTACAGATACGCAGTATTTT
TRBJ1-5	TRBV30	many	.	CAWSARRRSNQPQHF	TGTGCCTGGAGTGCTAGACGCCGCAGCAATCAGCCCCAGCATTTT
TRBJ2-1	TRBV4-1	many	.	CASSQDMTWEPSYNEQFF	TGCGCCAGCAGCCAAGATATGACGTGGGAGCCCTCCTACAATGAGCAGTTCTTC
TRBJ2-1	TRBV6-5	many	TRBD2	CASSYSWGTSGGEQFF	TGTGCCAGCAGTTACTCGTGGGGGACTAGCGGTGGTGAGCAGTTCTTC
TRBJ2-4	TRBV27	many	.	CASSLADRNIQYF	TGTGCCAGCAGTTTAGCTGACAGGAACATTCAGTACTTC
TRBJ2-3	TRBV28	.	.	CASLYSSTDTQYF	TGTGCCAGCCTATACAGTAGCACAGATACGCAGTATTTT
TRBJ2-3	TRBV7-9	many	.	CASSSPSGADGDTDTQYF	TGTGCCAGCAGCTCCCCCTCCGGGGCAGATGGTGACACAGATACGCAGTATTTT
TRBJ2-7	TRBV20-1	few	TRBD2	CSAPVSAGAYEQYF	TGCAGTGCACCCGTCTCGGCGGGAGCCTACGAGCAGTACTTC
TRBJ2-7	TRBV9	many	.	CASSGYKDSNEQYF	TGTGCCAGCAGCGGATACAAGGACAGCAACGAGCAGTACTTC
TRBJ2-1	TRBV27	many	TRBD1	CASSFRTGRSYNEQFF	TGTGCCAGCAGTTTTAGGACAGGACGCTCCTACAATGAGCAGTTCTTC
TRBJ2-3	TRBV7-9	.	.	CASTGAGDTQYF	TGTGCCAGCACTGGGGCGGGCGATACGCAGTATTTT
TRBJ2-2	TRBV6-5	few	TRBD2	CASSYGAGTAGVVVGELFF	TGTGCCAGCAGTTATGGTGCCGGTACAGCGGGAGTGGTCGTCGGGGAGCTGTTTTTT
TRBJ1-1	TRBV29-1	many	.	CSVDVAGLNTEAFF	TGCAGCGTTGACGTGGCAGGGCTGAACACTGAAGCTTTCTTT
TRBJ2-1	TRBV2	many	.	CASSESEGDNEQFF	TGTGCCAGCAGTGAATCCGAGGGAGACAATGAGCAGTTCTTC
TRBJ2-7	TRBV28	.	TRBD1	CASSLTGVGSEQYF	TGTGCCAGCAGTTTAACAGGGGTAGGGAGTGAGCAGTACTTC
TRBJ1-5	TRBV2	.	.	CASSEALGGTGQPQHF	TGTGCCAGCAGTGAAGCGCTTGGCGGGACGGGGCAGCCCCAGCATTTT
TRBJ2-7	TRBV5-1	few	TRBD2	CASSLREGLYEQYF	TGCGCCAGCAGCCTACGGGAGGGCCTATACGAGCAGTACTTC